The present TCR beta chain was sequenced within a study of metastatic and nonmetastatic thyroid tumors (dated by TCRdb to the early 2020s). About the investigation overall: The researchers compared repertoires between peripheral blood samples and tumor or nodule tissue samples from patients with malignant or benign thyroid disease.

This clone has only a few counts. The clone's antigen remains unknown. Nothing much larger sits one base from this clone, and base qualities are not available. Trimming takes 5 bases from V and 5 bases from J, and the germline ends sit 7 bases apart. Including cysteine and phenylalanine, the CDR3 has 11 amino acids. Of all the DNA, just the CDR3 is kept, 33 bases in frame from base 1. CDR1 and CDR2 are drawn from the germline V gene: MNHNS, SASEGT. Study-wide findings and limitations: In both blood and tumor samples, TCR beta diversity was reported to be significantly higher in malignant tumors than in benign nodules.

No treatment had been received by any patient before thyroid surgery. Patient clinical samples collected from the early 2010s to the late 2010s were retrospectively analysed using T-cell receptor beta sequencing. The library came from PCR. These reads were obtained on an Illumina HiSeq 4000. The TCR beta-chain CDR3 region of each patient was profiled by high-throughput sequencing. Per the source publication's procedure: The researchers built a classifier to tell apart papillary thyroid cancer patients with distant metastasis, based on CDR3 differences among clinicopathological groups. The Shannon index was used to measure repertoire diversity, and the Morisita-Horn index was used to measure how similar tumor and blood repertoires were. TCRdb passed the public sequencing reads through fastp at Q25 and MiXCR, retaining productive beta sequences. What appears here as the V and J calls and clone size reflects TCRdb's work, not the paper's. Recorded for this sample are some 20,000 clones; just over 35% of them occurred a single time. The top ten clones comprise around 30% of the sample.

Specimen: tumor tissue. This clonotype was obtained from a female donor with papillary thyroid cancer or a benign thyroid nodule (not recorded which). Some clones in this sample may be carry-over from other donors' samples. The receptor chain draws on TRBV6-1 and TRBJ2-7; the D segment could be TRBD2, given 5 matching bases. Here is the DNA: TGTGCCAGCAGTCACGGGGACGAGCAGTACTTC. This gives the protein CASSHGDEQYF.